The 15 T cell receptor beta chains reported below all come from one sample, sequenced in a study of early T cells in non-severe SARS-CoV-2 infection. TCRdb passed the 5' RACE reads through MiXCR, listing each CDR3 protein once. This repertoire shows roughly 47,000 distinct CDR3 sequences, around a quarter found once; its top ten account for roughly 4.6%. The sample consisted of whole blood, taken at baseline. The receptor set was obtained from an adult who was a healthcare worker with PCR-confirmed SARS-CoV-2 infection or an uninfected control (not recorded which).

This sequence joins TRBV30 and TRBJ1-1; 7 positions agree with TRBD1. V trimming: 4 bases; J trimming: 5 bases; junction bases outside the gene matches: 13. Germline V gene data show CDR1 as GTSNPN and CDR2 as SVGIG (reference sequence). This CDR3 is 15 amino acids long. The CDR3 DNA reads as TGTGCCTGGACCCCCGTGACAGGGAAGGCAACTGAAGCTTTCTTT. Translating gives CAWTPVTGKATEAFF.

The gene calls are TRBV20-1 and TRBJ1-2, with unresolved D. CDR1 is DFQATT and CDR2 is SNEGSKA in the germline V gene (reference sequence). Trimming took off 0 bases at V and 11 bases at J, with 16 bases between the two ends. The CDR3 loop spans 13 amino acids. CDR3 protein: CSARDSAYRGYTF. The DNA of the CDR3 is TGCAGTGCTAGAGATTCCGCTTACAGAGGTTACACCTTC.

Here the CDR3 reads CSVALLDTDTQYF. CDR3 DNA: TGCAGCGTTGCATTATTGGACACAGATACGCAGTATTTT. V is TRBV29-1 and J is TRBJ2-3; no definite D call. CDR3 length: 13 amino acids. Germline CDR1 reads SQVTM; CDR2 reads ANQGSEA. V lost 4 bases and J lost 2, with 10 bases in between.

This clonotype occurred a few times. The gene calls are TRBV10-3 and TRBJ1-6; 8 bases are shared with TRBD1. V lost 0 bases to trimming and J lost 5 bases; unmatched junction nucleotides: 0. This CDR3 comprises 15 residues. CDR1 is ENHRY and CDR2 is SYGVKD in the germline V gene. The CDR3 reads CAISESGQDNSPLHF. CDR3 nucleotides: TGTGCCATCAGTGAGTCGGGACAGGATAATTCACCCCTCCACTTT.

The V and J genes are TRBV7-2 and TRBJ2-3; D is perhaps TRBD2 (6 bases). The V gene's germline CDR1 is SGHTA and CDR2 FQGNSA. V was shortened by 3 bases and J by 4 bases, with 17 bases between the two germline ends. The CDR3 contains 16 residues. The CDR3 loop is CASSFGLGLPPDTQYF. The CDR3 coding sequence is TGTGCCAGCAGCTTTGGCCTGGGACTTCCTCCAGATACGCAGTATTTT.

This clonotype was picked up a small number of times. This rearrangement joins TRBV11-2 to TRBJ2-5, with D perhaps being TRBD1 or TRBD2 (5 bases each). V gave up 4 bases and J gave up 5 bases, with 8 bases separating them. This CDR3 has 12 amino acids. The V gene's germline CDR1 is SGHAT and CDR2 FQNNGV. CDR3 amino acids: CASSSEGETQYF. DNA for the CDR3: TGTGCCAGCAGCTCCGAGGGGGAGACCCAGTACTTC. The variable domain in full, with the rest retrieved from reference TRBV11-2 and TRBJ2-5, is EAGVAQSPRYKIIEKRQSVAFWCNPISGHATLYWYQQILGQGPKLLIQFQNNGVVDDSQLPKDRFSAERLKGVDSTLKIQPAKLEDSAVYLCASSSEGETQYFGPGTRLLVL.

The chain joins TRBV18 to TRBJ1-6, with D unclear. The ends were cut back, 4 bases at V and 4 bases at J, with 8 bases in the middle. The CDR3 has 14 amino acids. Germline CDR1 KGHSH, CDR2 LQKENI. CDR3 in amino acids: CASSLDGYNSPLHF. The CDR3 bases are TGTGCCAGCTCACTCGACGGATATAATTCACCCCTCCACTTT. The complete variable domain, with remaining parts taken from reference TRBV18 and TRBJ1-6, reads NAGVMQNPRHLVRRRGQEARLRCSPMKGHSHVYWYRQLPEEGLKFMVYLQKENIIDESGMPKERFSAEFPKEGPSILRIQQVVRGDSAAYFCASSLDGYNSPLHFGNGTRLTVT.

This clonotype was counted a few times. This chain uses TRBV7-3 with TRBJ2-1; possible D gene TRBD2, 5 bases. Germline CDR1 is SGHTA and CDR2 is FQGTGA. V dropped 5 bases and J dropped 7 bases, with 18 bases sitting between them. The CDR3 consists of 15 residues. The CDR3 spells CASSPLGAFPNEQFF. CDR3 coding DNA: TGTGCCAGCAGCCCCTTGGGAGCCTTCCCGAATGAGCAGTTCTTC.

This clonotype was detected only a few times. The CDR3 here is CASSFPPGKQPQHF. CDR3 bases: TGTGCCAGCAGTTTTCCACCAGGGAAACAGCCCCAGCATTTT. The chain has TRBV27 and TRBJ1-5; the D gene is possibly TRBD1 (5 bases). The CDR3 loop spans 14 amino acids. From germline, CDR1 is MNHEY and CDR2 SMNVEV (reference sequence). V lost 3 bases and J 7 bases, leaving 13 bases between the germline ends.

This chain uses TRBV10-3 with TRBJ1-1, with a weak D call TRBD1 (5 bases). This CDR3 is 13 amino acids long. With 6 bases removed from V and 4 bases from J, the gap between germline ends came to 12 bases. In germline, CDR1 is ENHRY, CDR2 SYGVKD. In nucleotides, the CDR3 is TGTGCCATCAGGCCGGGGACGCGCACTGAAGCTTTCTTT. Translation: CAIRPGTRTEAFF.

The V call is TRBV3-1, the J call TRBJ1-2, with D perhaps TRBD1 (5 bases). Germline CDR1 is LGHDT and CDR2 is YNNKEL (reference sequence). The CDR3 sequence is 13 residues long. The V end lost 4 bases, the J end lost 3 bases, and 9 bases lay between the germline ends. DNA for the CDR3: TGTGCCAGCAGCCCGGACACCTACTATGGCTACACCTTC. Protein sequence: CASSPDTYYGYTF.

This clonotype was detected a few times. The V gene is TRBV7-2, the J gene TRBJ1-1, with D hard to call. Germline values: CDR1 SGHTA, CDR2 FQGNSA. The CDR3 length is 13 residues. Trimming shortened V by 5 bases and J by 1 base, and 8 bases separated the two germline ends. CDR3 DNA: TGTGCCAGCAGCCGCCAATGGAACACTGAAGCTTTCTTT. Protein: CASSRQWNTEAFF.

This clonotype was seen repeatedly, ten times or more. The V and J genes are TRBV7-8 and TRBJ1-1, with 8 nucleotides matching TRBD1. The trim removed 1 base at V and 5 bases at J, leaving 9 bases unmatched. The V gene's germline CDR1 is SGHVS and CDR2 FQNEAQ. This CDR3 has 16 residues. The CDR3 here is CASSLERGTGGTEAFF. In DNA form, the CDR3 reads TGTGCCAGCAGCTTAGAGAGGGGAACAGGGGGAACTGAAGCTTTCTTT.

The chain links TRBV7-9 to TRBJ2-7, with 8 positions matching TRBD2. The germline CDR1 and CDR2 sequences are SEHNR and FQNEAQ (reference sequence). The junction had 12 bases not matched to a gene; V was cut back by 4 bases and J by 4 bases. The CDR3 length is 16 residues. CDR3 coding DNA: TGTGCCAGCAGCTCATTAGCGGGGACCGACGGTTACGAGCAGTACTTC. Translated: CASSSLAGTDGYEQYF. The entire variable domain, with the rest obtained from reference TRBV7-9 and TRBJ2-7, is as follows: DTGVSQNPRHKITKRGQNVTFRCDPISEHNRLYWYRQTLGQGPEFLTYFQNEAQLEKSRLLSDRFSAERPKGSFSTLEIQRTEQGDSAMYLCASSSLAGTDGYEQYFGPGTRLTVT.

This CDR3 is CSARGDPRTYNSPLHF. CDR3 nucleotide sequence: TGCAGTGCTAGAGGGGACCCCCGCACCTATAATTCACCCCTCCACTTT. The chain has TRBV20-1 and TRBJ1-6; possibly TRBD1 for D (5 bases). The V gene's germline CDR1 is DFQATT and CDR2 SNEGSKA (reference sequence). Trimming removed 1 base from V and 2 bases from J, with 12 bases in between. This CDR3 is 16 amino acids long.